This TCR beta chain originates from a study of T cell clonotyping in hematopoietic cell transplantation. General study points: Recipient TCR diversity dropped after transplant; expanded clonotypes rose from day 30 to 180. Few recipient clonotypes overlapped donors; over 95% were de novo at given depth.

On this clone: Its cognate antigen is unknown.

The assay was immunoSEQ multiplex PCR, and TCRdb's table has in-frame clones only and misses some. The sample includes 15,000 to 20,000 clones, 71% of them seen just once. The CDR3 is 13 amino acids. The germline V gene encodes CDR1 GTSNPN and CDR2 SVGIG (reference sequence). V lost 4 bases, J lost 7 bases, and 16 bases lay in between. The source material was peripheral blood mononuclear cells. The sequence was collected from a woman in her sixties or seventies in good health. Some clones in this sample may be carry-over from other donors' samples. The V and J genes are TRBV30 and TRBJ1-1, with TRBD1 as a possible D gene (5 bases). CDR3 loop: CAWTNQGAGEAFF. In DNA, the CDR3 is TGTGCCTGGACAAATCAGGGCGCCGGTGAAGCTTTCTTT.